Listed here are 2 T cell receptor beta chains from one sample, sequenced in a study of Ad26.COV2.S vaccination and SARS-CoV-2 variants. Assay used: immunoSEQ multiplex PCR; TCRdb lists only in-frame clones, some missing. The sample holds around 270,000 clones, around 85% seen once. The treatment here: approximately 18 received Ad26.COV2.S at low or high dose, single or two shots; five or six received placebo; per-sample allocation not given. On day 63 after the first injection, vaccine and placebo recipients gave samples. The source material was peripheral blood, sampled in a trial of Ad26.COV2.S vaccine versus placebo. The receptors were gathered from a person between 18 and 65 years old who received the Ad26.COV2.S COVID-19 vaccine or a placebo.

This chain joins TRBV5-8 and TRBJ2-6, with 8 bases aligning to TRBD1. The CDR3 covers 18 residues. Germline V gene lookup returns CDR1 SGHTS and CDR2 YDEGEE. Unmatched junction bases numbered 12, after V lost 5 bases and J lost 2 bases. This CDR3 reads CASRTRTGIRAGANVLTF. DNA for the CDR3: TGTGCCAGCAGAACACGGACAGGGATAAGGGCTGGGGCCAACGTCCTGACTTTC.

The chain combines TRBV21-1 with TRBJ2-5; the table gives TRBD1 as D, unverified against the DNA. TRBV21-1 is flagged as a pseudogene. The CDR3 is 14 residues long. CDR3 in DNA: TGTGCCAGCAGCAAAATTGACAGGGCAGAGACCCAGTACTTC. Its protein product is CASSKIDRAETQYF.